The clone carrying this T cell receptor beta chain was detected only once. Its antigen is unknown. CDR3 length: 17 residues. Trimming cost V 5 bases and J 5 bases; bases outside gene matches: 14. Germline assignment: CDR1 DFQATT and CDR2 SNEGSKA (reference sequence). The Oncomine TCR Beta short-read assay sequenced DNA from cultured CD4+ T cells. TCRdb recomputed calls from the PCR reads with MiXCR, one row per CDR3 protein. The sample holds approximately 5,800 distinct CDR3 sequences, about 40% seen once. These data come from a study of vaccination and CD4 T cells after COVID-19. Treatment reported: approximately 11-day PBMC culture with coronavirus spike peptide pools or control peptides (ViraFEST assay). Prior to the COVID-19 pandemic (2011-2018), the unexposed donor's CD4+ T cells were collected.

V and J are TRBV20-1 and TRBJ2-5; 13 bases are a match to TRBD2. Source material: CD4+ T cells from blood, cultured in vitro. This receptor was obtained from a human donor in good health. The CDR3 protein is CSAYGLAGAPRGETQYF. DNA of the CDR3: TGCAGTGCTTACGGACTAGCGGGGGCACCCAGAGGGGAGACCCAGTACTTC.